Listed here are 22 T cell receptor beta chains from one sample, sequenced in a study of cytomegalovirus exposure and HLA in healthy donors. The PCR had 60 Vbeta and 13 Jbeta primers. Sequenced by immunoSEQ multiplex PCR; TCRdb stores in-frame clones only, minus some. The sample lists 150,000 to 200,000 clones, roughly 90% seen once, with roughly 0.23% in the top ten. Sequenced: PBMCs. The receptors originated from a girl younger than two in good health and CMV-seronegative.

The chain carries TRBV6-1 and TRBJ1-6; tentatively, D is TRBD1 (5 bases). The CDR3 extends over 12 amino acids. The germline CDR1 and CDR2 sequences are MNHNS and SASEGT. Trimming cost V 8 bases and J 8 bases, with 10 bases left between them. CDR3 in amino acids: CASLKGYSPLHF. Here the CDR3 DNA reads TGTGCCAGCCTTAAGGGGTATTCACCCCTCCACTTT.

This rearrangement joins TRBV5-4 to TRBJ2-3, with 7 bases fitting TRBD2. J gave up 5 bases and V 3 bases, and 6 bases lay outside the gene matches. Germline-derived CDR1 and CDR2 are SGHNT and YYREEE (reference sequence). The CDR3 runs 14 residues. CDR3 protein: CASSSWTSLDTQYF. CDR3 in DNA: TGTGCCAGCAGCTCATGGACTAGTTTAGATACGCAGTATTTT.

The CDR3 DNA reads TGTGCCAGCGGCCGAAACGGGGGGGCCTACAATGAGCAGTTCTTC. Its protein is CASGRNGGAYNEQFF. The rearrangement links TRBV6-5 to TRBJ2-1; 8 bases fit TRBD2. V lost 8 bases, J lost 2 bases, and 8 bases stayed unmatched. The CDR3 extends over 15 amino acids. Germline lookup yields CDR1 MNHEY and CDR2 SVGAGI.

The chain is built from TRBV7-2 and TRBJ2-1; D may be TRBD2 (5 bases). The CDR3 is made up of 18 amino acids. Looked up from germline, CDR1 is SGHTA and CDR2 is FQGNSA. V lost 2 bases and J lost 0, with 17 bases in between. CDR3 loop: CASSLRPTREPSYNEQFF. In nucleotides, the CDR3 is TGTGCCAGCAGCTTACGGCCCACCCGGGAACCCTCCTACAATGAGCAGTTCTTC.

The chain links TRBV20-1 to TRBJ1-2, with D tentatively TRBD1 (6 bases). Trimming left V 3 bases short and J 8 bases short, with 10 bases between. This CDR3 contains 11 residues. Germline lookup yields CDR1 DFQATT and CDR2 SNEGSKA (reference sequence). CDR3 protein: CSARPDRGYTF. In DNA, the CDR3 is TGCAGTGCTAGGCCCGACAGGGGCTACACCTTC.

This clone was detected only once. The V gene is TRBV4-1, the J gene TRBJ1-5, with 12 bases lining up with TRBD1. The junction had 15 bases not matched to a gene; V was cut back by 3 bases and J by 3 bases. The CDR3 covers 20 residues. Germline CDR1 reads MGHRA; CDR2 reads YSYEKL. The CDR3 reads CASSQHHAGQGAFNNQPQHF. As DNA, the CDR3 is TGCGCCAGCAGCCAGCACCATGCGGGACAGGGGGCGTTTAACAATCAGCCCCAGCATTTT.

CDR3 amino acids: CASSFTRGELFF. Written as DNA, the CDR3 is TGTGCCAGCAGCTTTACTAGGGGGGAGCTGTTTTTT. The rearrangement joins TRBV7-9 to TRBJ2-2; the D gene is possibly TRBD2 (5 bases). Germline values: CDR1 SEHNR, CDR2 FQNEAQ (reference sequence). CDR3 length equals 12 residues. V lost 3 bases and J lost 8, with 7 bases in between.

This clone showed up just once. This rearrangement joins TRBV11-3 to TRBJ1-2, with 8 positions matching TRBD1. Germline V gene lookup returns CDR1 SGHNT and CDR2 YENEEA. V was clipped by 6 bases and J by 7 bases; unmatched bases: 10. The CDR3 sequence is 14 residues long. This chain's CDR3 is CASRSNRGNVGYTF. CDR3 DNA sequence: TGTGCCAGCAGATCAAACAGGGGGAATGTTGGCTACACCTTC. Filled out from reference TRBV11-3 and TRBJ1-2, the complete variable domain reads EAGVVQSPRYKIIEKKQPVAFWCNPISGHNTLYWYLQNLGQGPELLIRYENEEAVDDSQLPKDRFSAERLKGVDSTLKIQPAELGDSAVYLCASRSNRGNVGYTFGSGTRLTVV.

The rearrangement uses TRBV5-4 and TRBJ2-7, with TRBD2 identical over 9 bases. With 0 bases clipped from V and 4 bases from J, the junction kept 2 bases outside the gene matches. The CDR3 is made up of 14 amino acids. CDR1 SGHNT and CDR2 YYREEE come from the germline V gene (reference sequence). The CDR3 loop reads CASSLGTSEYEQYF. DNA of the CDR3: TGTGCCAGCAGCTTGGGGACTAGCGAGTACGAGCAGTACTTC.

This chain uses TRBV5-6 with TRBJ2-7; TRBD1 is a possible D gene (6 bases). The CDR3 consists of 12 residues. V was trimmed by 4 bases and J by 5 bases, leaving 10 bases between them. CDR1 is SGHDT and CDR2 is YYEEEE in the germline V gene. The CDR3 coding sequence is TGTGCCAGCAGCGTAAAGGGGGACGAGCAGTACTTC. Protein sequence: CASSVKGDEQYF.

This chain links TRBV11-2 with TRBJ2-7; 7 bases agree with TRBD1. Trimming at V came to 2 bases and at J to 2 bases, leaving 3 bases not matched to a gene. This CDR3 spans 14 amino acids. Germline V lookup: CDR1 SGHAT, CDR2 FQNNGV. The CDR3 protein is CASSLWDSTYEQYF. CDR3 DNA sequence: TGTGCCAGCAGCTTATGGGACAGTACCTACGAGCAGTACTTC. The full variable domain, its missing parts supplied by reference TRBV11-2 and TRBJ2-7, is EAGVAQSPRYKIIEKRQSVAFWCNPISGHATLYWYQQILGQGPKLLIQFQNNGVVDDSQLPKDRFSAERLKGVDSTLKIQPAKLEDSAVYLCASSLWDSTYEQYFGPGTRLTVT.

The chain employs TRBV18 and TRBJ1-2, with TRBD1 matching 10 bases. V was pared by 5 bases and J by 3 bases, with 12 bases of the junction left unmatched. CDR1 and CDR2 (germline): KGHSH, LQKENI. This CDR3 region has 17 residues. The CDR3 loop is CASSSVVWTGGDYGYTF. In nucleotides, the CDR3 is TGTGCCAGCTCATCTGTTGTCTGGACAGGGGGGGACTATGGCTACACCTTC.

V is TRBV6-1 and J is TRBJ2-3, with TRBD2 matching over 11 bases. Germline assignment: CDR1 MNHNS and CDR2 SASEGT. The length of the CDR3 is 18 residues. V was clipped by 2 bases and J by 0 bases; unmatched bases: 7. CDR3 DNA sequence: TGTGCCAGCAGTGAACTAGCGGGAGGACTTTCTAGCACAGATACGCAGTATTTT. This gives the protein CASSELAGGLSSTDTQYF.

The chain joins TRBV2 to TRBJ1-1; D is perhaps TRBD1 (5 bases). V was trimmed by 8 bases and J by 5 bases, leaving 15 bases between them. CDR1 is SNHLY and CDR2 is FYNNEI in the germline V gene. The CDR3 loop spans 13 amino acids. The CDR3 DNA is TGTGCCAGCTGGGCAGGAAGGGGAACTGAAGCTTTCTTT. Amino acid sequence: CASWAGRGTEAFF.

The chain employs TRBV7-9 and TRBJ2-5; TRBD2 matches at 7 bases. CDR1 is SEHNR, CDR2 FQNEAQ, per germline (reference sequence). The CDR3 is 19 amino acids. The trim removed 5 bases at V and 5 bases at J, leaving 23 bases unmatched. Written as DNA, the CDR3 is TGTGCCAGCAGCCCCGACCGCGAAACCCTCGGGAGGATGATCGAGACCCAGTACTTC. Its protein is CASSPDRETLGRMIETQYF.

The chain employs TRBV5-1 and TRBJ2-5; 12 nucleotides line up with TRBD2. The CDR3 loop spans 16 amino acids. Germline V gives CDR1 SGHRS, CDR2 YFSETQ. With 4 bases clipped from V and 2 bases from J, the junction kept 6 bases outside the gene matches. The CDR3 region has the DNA TGCGCCAGCAGCCAAGACGGACTAGCGGGACAAGAGACCCAGTACTTC. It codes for CASSQDGLAGQETQYF.

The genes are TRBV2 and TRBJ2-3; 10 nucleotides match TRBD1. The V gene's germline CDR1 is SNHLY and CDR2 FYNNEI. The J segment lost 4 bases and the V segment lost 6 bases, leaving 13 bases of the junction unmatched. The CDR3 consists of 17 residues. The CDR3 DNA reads TGTGCCAGCAGGTGGGGGCAAGGACAGGGGGACCCAGATACGCAGTATTTT. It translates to CASRWGQGQGDPDTQYF. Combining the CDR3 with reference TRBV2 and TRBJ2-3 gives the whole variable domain EPEVTQTPSHQVTQMGQEVILRCVPISNHLYFYWYRQILGQKVEFLVSFYNNEISEKSEIFDDQFSVERPDGSNFTLKIRSTKLEDSAMYFCASRWGQGQGDPDTQYFGPGTRLTVL.

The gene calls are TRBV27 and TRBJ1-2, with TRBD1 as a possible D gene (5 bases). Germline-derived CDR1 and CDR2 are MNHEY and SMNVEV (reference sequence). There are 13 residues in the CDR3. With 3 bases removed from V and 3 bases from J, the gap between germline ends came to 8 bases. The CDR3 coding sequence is TGTGCCAGCAGTTTTACAGGAGACTATGGCTACACCTTC. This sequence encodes CASSFTGDYGYTF.

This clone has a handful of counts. The chain's CDR3 is CASSEGASGAYNEQFF. The CDR3 bases are TGTGCCAGCAGTGAAGGCGCTAGCGGAGCCTACAATGAGCAGTTCTTC. J is TRBJ2-1 and V is TRBV25-1; TRBD2 aligns across 7 bases. Germline V gene data show CDR1 as MGHDK and CDR2 as SYGVNS. This CDR3 region has 16 residues. V was pared by 2 bases and J by 2 bases, with 6 bases of the junction left unmatched.

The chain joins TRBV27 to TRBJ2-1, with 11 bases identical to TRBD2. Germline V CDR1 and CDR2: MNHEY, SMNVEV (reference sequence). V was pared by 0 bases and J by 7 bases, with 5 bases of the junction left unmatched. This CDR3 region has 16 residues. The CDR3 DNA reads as TGTGCCAGCAGTTTATCGCAGTCTAGCGGGGGGAATGAGCAGTTCTTC. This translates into CASSLSQSSGGNEQFF.

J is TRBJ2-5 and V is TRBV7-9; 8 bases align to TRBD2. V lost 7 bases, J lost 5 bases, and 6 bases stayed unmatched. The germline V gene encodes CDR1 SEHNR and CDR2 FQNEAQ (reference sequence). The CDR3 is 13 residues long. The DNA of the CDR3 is TGTGCCAGCAACGGGGGGGCCCAGGAGACCCAGTACTTC. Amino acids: CASNGGAQETQYF.

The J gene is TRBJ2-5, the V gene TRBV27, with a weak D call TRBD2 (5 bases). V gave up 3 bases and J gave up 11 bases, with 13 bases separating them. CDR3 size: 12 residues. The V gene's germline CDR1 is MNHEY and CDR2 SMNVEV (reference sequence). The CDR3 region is CASSFPGSEQYF. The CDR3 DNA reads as TGTGCCAGCAGTTTTCCGGGGAGTGAGCAGTACTTC.